One sample yielded the 12 T cell receptor beta chains listed below, sequenced in a study of vaccination effects on CD4 cells after COVID-19. Libraries were prepared by immunoSEQ multiplex PCR; TCRdb keeps only in-frame clonotypes and omits some of them. The sample lists 45,000 to 55,000 clones; around 70% were seen once. These TCRs are of unknown antigen specificity. Culture lasted 10 days before CD4+ T cell isolation. Each participant received a vaccine that was either BNT162b2 or mRNA-1273, given as two doses. Source: CD4+ T cells from PBMCs cultured without peptide, taken after COVID-19 vaccination. These receptors were collected from a human donor who received a COVID-19 vaccine.

V and J are TRBV15 and TRBJ2-6; D may be TRBD1 or TRBD2 (5 bases each). This CDR3 region has 16 residues. Trimming stripped 8 bases from V and 2 bases from J, with 16 bases between. Per the germline V gene, CDR1 is LNHNV and CDR2 is YYDKDF (reference sequence). The CDR3: CATGEQGWTGANVLTF. CDR3 nucleotide sequence: TGTGCCACCGGGGAGCAGGGTTGGACTGGGGCCAACGTCCTGACTTTC.

The chain uses TRBV30 and TRBJ1-5, with D uncertain. V was pared by 0 bases and J by 6 bases, with 12 bases between. This CDR3 has 14 residues. Per germline, CDR1 GTSNPN and CDR2 SVGIG (reference sequence). In DNA form, the CDR3 reads TGTGCCTGGAGTGTGGGGTCTGGTACTCAGCCCCAGCATTTT. It encodes CAWSVGSGTQPQHF.

This chain joins TRBV3-1 (or the pseudogene TRBV3-2) and TRBJ2-7, with 8 positions matching TRBD1. The V gene's germline CDR1 is LGHDT and CDR2 YNNKEL (reference sequence). Trimming took 4 bases from V and 7 from J; bases not matched to a gene: 9. The CDR3 extends over 14 amino acids. The DNA for the CDR3 is TGTGCCAGCAGCCTTGTGACAGGGGTTCATGAGCAGTACTTC. Its translation is CASSLVTGVHEQYF.

This chain joins TRBV10-3 and TRBJ1-1, with D perhaps TRBD1 (6 bases). V dropped 7 bases and J dropped 4 bases, with 16 bases sitting between them. The CDR3 has 14 amino acids. The germline gives CDR1 ENHRY, CDR2 SYGVKD. Here the CDR3 DNA reads TGTGCCATCACCTCCGACAGGTTCGGCACTGAAGCTTTCTTT. Amino acid sequence: CAITSDRFGTEAFF.

V gene TRBV3-1 (or the pseudogene TRBV3-2) combines with J gene TRBJ1-5; no firm D call. This CDR3 contains 16 residues. Germline CDR1 reads LGHDT; CDR2 reads YNNKEL (reference sequence). The ends were cut back, 0 bases at V and 0 bases at J, with 9 bases in the middle. The CDR3 region is CASSQDPTNSNQPQHF. The CDR3 DNA follows: TGTGCCAGCAGCCAAGATCCGACAAATAGCAATCAGCCCCAGCATTTT.

This clone was recorded once. This sequence joins TRBV7-7 and TRBJ2-2; D perhaps matches TRBD1 (5 bases). Germline CDR1 is SSHAT and CDR2 is FNYEAQ (reference sequence). The germline V and J ends were trimmed by 1 base and 1 base, with 10 bases remaining between them. The CDR3 covers 16 residues. For the CDR3, the DNA is TGTGCCAGCAGCTTAGGGGGCGCTGGGAACACCGGGGAGCTGTTTTTT. Its protein product is CASSLGGAGNTGELFF.

V and J are TRBV3-1 (or the pseudogene TRBV3-2) and TRBJ1-1; D is unresolved. The V gene lost 4 bases and the J gene lost 6 bases, with 9 bases spanning the gap. This CDR3 has 12 residues. Germline V gene lookup returns CDR1 LGHDT and CDR2 YNNKEL (reference sequence). The CDR3 region has the DNA TGTGCCAGCAGCCCCAATCGGGCTGAAGCTTTCTTT. This translates into CASSPNRAEAFF.

The chain links TRBV11-2 to TRBJ1-2, with TRBD1 matching 10 bases. Germline V gene lookup returns CDR1 SGHAT and CDR2 FQNNGV. V gave up 5 bases and J gave up 8 bases; unmatched junction bases: 11. This CDR3 has 15 residues. The CDR3 reads CASSQAQGQGMGYTF. In nucleotides, the CDR3 is TGTGCCAGCAGCCAAGCACAGGGACAGGGGATGGGCTACACCTTC.

The chain employs TRBV1 and TRBJ1-2. TRBV1 is recorded as a pseudogene. The CDR3 is made up of 10 amino acids. CDR3 amino acids: CTKSGGGYTF. CDR3 DNA sequence: TGCACCAAGTCTGGGGGTGGCTACACCTTC.

This clone showed up just once. This chain uses TRBV5-6 with TRBJ1-2, with unresolved D. The CDR3 is 13 amino acids. V was trimmed by 4 bases and J by 5 bases, leaving 12 bases between them. Germline lookup yields CDR1 SGHDT and CDR2 YYEEEE. CDR3 in DNA: TGTGCCAGCAGCCCGCCGGGGAATTATGGCTACACCTTC. Translating it yields CASSPPGNYGYTF.

The V and J genes are TRBV6-5 and TRBJ1-5; the D is unclear. The V gene's germline CDR1 is MNHEY and CDR2 SVGAGI. With 7 bases removed from V and 1 base from J, the gap between germline ends came to 11 bases. The length of the CDR3 is 14 residues. CDR3 sequence reads: CASMWAGSNQPQHF. The CDR3 region has the DNA TGTGCCAGCATGTGGGCGGGGAGCAATCAGCCCCAGCATTTT.

The V and J genes are TRBV10-3 and TRBJ2-1; D not certain. There are 12 residues in the CDR3. Germline CDR1 is ENHRY and CDR2 is SYGVKD. Trimming took off 3 bases at V and 10 bases at J, with 10 bases between the two ends. This CDR3 reads CAISDNNKEQFF. The CDR3 bases are TGTGCCATCAGTGACAATAATAAGGAGCAGTTCTTC.